The rows below give T cell receptor beta chains drawn from one sample of a study of OX40 agonist ivuxolimab in advanced cancers. Produced via immunoSEQ multiplex PCR; TCRdb's table is partial and in-frame only. The sample contains around 95,000 clones, 90% to 95% of which appear only once. The material was CD4+ or CD8+ T cells sorted from blood, obtained in a trial of the OX40 agonist ivuxolimab. The receptors were gathered from an adult with an advanced solid tumor such as melanoma, head and neck, liver or kidney cancer. Both conserved end residues are part of each CDR3. A D gene is named only where the DNA matches it firmly. A row's size may be missing; if present it is once, few, many or a size class.

DNA,CDR3,J,size,D,V
TGTGCCAGTAGATCCGGACTAGCGGGGGACAATGAGCAGTTCTTC,CASRSGLAGDNEQFF,TRBJ2-1,.,TRBD2,TRBV19
TGTGCCACCAGCAGAGATATCTTGGTCACCGGGGAGCTGTTTTTT,CATSRDILVTGELFF,TRBJ2-2,.,.,TRBV15
TGTGCCAGCAGTTACGACAGGGCCTATTCTCAGCCCCAGCATTTT,CASSYDRAYSQPQHF,TRBJ1-5,.,TRBD1,TRBV6-6
TGTGCCAGCAGTGAAGGAGATACGCAGTATTTT,CASSEGDTQYF,TRBJ2-3,.,.,TRBV2
TGTGCCAGCAGTAGGGGAGCGGGGGGTGGCACAGATACGCAGTATTTT,CASSRGAGGGTDTQYF,TRBJ2-3,few,TRBD2,TRBV28
TGTGCCAGCAGCTTACTGGGACTAGCGGGTGATACGCAGTATTTT,CASSLLGLAGDTQYF,TRBJ2-3,.,TRBD2,TRBV7-9
TGTGCCAGCAAGGGACAGGGGGCCCTTGGCTACACCTTC,CASKGQGALGYTF,TRBJ1-2,.,TRBD1,TRBV6-6
TGTGCCAGCAGCTCCAGGGGTCAGACCCAGTACTTC,CASSSRGQTQYF,TRBJ2-5,.,.,TRBV7-8
TGTGCCAGCAGCTTGAGGCAGAGCTCCTACAATGAGCAGTTCTTC,CASSLRQSSYNEQFF,TRBJ2-1,.,.,TRBV11-2
TGTGCCAGCGGTGGGACAGGGTTTTATGGCAATCAGCCCCAGCATTTT,CASGGTGFYGNQPQHF,TRBJ1-5,.,TRBD1,TRBV6-6
TGTGCCAGCAGCGTATTCCTAGCCGGAAGCACAGATACGCAGTATTTT,CASSVFLAGSTDTQYF,TRBJ2-3,once,.,TRBV9
TGTGCCAGCAGGCGGACAGGGTATCAGCCCCAGCATTTT,CASRRTGYQPQHF,TRBJ1-5,.,TRBD1,TRBV6-1
TGTGCCAGCAGTGAACGCTATGGGGCCGGGGAGCTGTTTTTT,CASSERYGAGELFF,TRBJ2-2,.,.,TRBV2
TGTGCCAGCAGTTCCCCGACAGGGAGGGGTGGCTACACCTTC,CASSSPTGRGGYTF,TRBJ1-2,.,TRBD1,TRBV6-6
TGTGCCAGCAGCTGGGTGGGCACAGATACGCAGTATTTT,CASSWVGTDTQYF,TRBJ2-3,.,.,TRBV11-2
TGTGCCAGCAGCTTTGCAGGGGCCCGGAACACTGAAGCTTTCTTT,CASSFAGARNTEAFF,TRBJ1-1,.,.,TRBV7-2
TGTGCCAGCAGCAGACCATACCCCTATAGCAATCAGCCCCAGCATTTT,CASSRPYPYSNQPQHF,TRBJ1-5,.,.,TRBV28
TGTGCCAGCAGCGTAGTTGGGGGAGGCAGGCCACCCCTCCACTTT,CASSVVGGGRPPLHF,TRBJ1-6,.,.,TRBV9
TGCGCCAGCAGTGTTTTTTCAGATACGCAGTATTTT,CASSVFSDTQYF,TRBJ2-3,.,.,TRBV5-1